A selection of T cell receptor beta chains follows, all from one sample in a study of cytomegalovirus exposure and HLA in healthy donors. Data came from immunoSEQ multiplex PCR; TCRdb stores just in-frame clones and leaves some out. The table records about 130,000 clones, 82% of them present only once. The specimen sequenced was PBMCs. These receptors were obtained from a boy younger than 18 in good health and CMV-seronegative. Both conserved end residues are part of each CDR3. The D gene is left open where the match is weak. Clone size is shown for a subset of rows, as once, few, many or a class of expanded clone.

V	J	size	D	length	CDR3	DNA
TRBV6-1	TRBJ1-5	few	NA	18	CASSELQWTASSNQPQHF	TGTGCCAGCAGTGAATTACAATGGACAGCCTCGAGCAATCAGCCCCAGCATTTT
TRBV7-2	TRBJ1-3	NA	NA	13	CASSSLRGDTIYF	TGTGCCAGCAGCTCCCTCAGGGGAGACACCATATATTTT
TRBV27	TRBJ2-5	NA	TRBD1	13	CASSAGGQETQYF	TGTGCCAGCAGTGCAGGGGGACAAGAGACCCAGTACTTC
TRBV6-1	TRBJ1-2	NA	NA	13	CATNGQGRYGYTF	TGTGCCACCAACGGGCAGGGTCGATATGGCTACACCTTC
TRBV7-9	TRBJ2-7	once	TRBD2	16	CASSLGVGLAGGEQYF	TGTGCCAGCAGCTTAGGCGTTGGACTAGCGGGAGGCGAGCAGTACTTC
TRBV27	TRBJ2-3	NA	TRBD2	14	CASSLREGADTQYF	TGTGCCAGCAGTTTACGGGAGGGTGCAGATACGCAGTATTTT
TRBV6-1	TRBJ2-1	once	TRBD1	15	CASSEQARGPNEQFF	TGTGCCAGCAGTGAGCAGGCTAGGGGGCCAAATGAGCAGTTCTTC
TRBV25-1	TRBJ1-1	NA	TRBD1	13	CAFNGRGYSEAFF	TGTGCCTTCAACGGCAGGGGGTACTCTGAAGCTTTCTTT
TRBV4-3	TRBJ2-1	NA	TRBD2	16	CASSQGTSLLGNEQFF	TGCGCCAGCAGCCAAGGGACTAGCCTTCTGGGGAATGAGCAGTTCTTC
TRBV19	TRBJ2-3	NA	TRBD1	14	CASSMARGRDTQYF	TGTGCCAGTAGTATGGCCAGGGGGCGAGATACGCAGTATTTT
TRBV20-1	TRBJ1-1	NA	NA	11	CRALRHDEAFF	TGCAGGGCCCTCAGACACGATGAAGCTTTCTTT
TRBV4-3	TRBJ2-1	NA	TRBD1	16	CASSQVDRGTPFEQFF	TGCGCCAGCAGCCAAGTCGACAGGGGGACCCCTTTTGAGCAGTTCTTC
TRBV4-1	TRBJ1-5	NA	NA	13	CASSAGGYQPQHF	TGCGCCAGCAGCGCCGGAGGGTATCAGCCCCAGCATTTT
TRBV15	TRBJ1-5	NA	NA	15	CATSREPGSNQPQHF	TGTGCCACCAGCAGAGAACCGGGTAGCAATCAGCCCCAGCATTTT
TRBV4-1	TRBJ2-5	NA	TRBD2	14	CASSEGASGETQYF	TGCGCCAGCAGCGAAGGGGCTAGCGGAGAGACCCAGTACTTC
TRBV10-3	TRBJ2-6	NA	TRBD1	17	CANSRGDRPSGANVLTF	TGTGCCAACTCAAGGGGGGACAGGCCGAGTGGGGCCAACGTCCTGACTTTC
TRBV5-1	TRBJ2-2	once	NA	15	CASSSERSWAGELFF	TGCGCCAGCAGCTCGGAGCGGAGTTGGGCCGGGGAGCTGTTTTTT
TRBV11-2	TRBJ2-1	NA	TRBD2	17	CASSGPGLAESYNEQFF	TGTGCCAGCAGCGGCCCGGGACTAGCGGAATCCTACAATGAGCAGTTCTTC
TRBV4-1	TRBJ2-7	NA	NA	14	CASSPGSLGYEQYF	TGCGCCAGCAGCCCGGGGTCCCTGGGCTACGAGCAGTACTTC
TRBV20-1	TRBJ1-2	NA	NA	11	CSAREGGGYTF	TGCAGTGCTAGAGAGGGAGGTGGCTACACCTTC
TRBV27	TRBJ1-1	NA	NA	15	CASSLSPGMNTEAFF	TGTGCCAGCAGTTTATCGCCAGGGATGAACACTGAAGCTTTCTTT
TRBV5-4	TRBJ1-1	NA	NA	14	CASSLVGSRFSAFF	TGTGCCAGCAGCTTAGTAGGGAGTCGTTTTTCGGCTTTCTTT
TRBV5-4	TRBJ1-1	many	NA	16	CASSPGGRGGATEAFF	TGTGCCAGCAGCCCGGGGGGCCGGGGTGGAGCCACTGAAGCTTTCTTT
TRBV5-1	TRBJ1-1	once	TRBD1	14	CASSLGTGVTEAFF	TGCGCCAGCAGCTTAGGGACAGGGGTCACTGAAGCTTTCTTT
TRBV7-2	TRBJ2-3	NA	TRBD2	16	CASSKGLAGGGDTQYF	TGTGCCAGCAGCAAGGGACTAGCGGGAGGAGGAGATACGCAGTATTTT
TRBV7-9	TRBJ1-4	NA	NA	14	CASSLGTANEKLFF	TGTGCCAGCAGCTTAGGGACAGCTAATGAAAAACTGTTTTTT
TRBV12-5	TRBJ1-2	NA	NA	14	CASGLEGRNYGYTF	TGTGCTAGTGGTTTGGAGGGGAGGAACTATGGCTACACCTTC
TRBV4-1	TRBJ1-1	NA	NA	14	CASSQVPGNTEAFF	TGCGCCAGCAGCCAAGTCCCAGGAAACACTGAAGCTTTCTTT
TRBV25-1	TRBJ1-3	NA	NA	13	CASRYREMDTIYF	TGTGCCAGCCGATACAGGGAAATGGACACCATATATTTT
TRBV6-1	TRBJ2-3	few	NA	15	CASGFDRFNSDTQYF	TGTGCCAGCGGGTTCGACAGGTTCAATTCAGATACGCAGTATTTT
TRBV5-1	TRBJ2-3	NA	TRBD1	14	CASSPTGYTDTQYF	TGCGCCAGCAGCCCGACAGGGTACACAGATACGCAGTATTTT
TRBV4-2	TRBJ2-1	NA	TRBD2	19	CASSPMGRASGSLYNEQFF	TGTGCCAGCAGCCCGATGGGGCGGGCTAGCGGGAGTCTGTACAATGAGCAGTTCTTC
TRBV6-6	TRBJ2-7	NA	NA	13	CASSYGGPGEQYF	TGTGCCAGCAGTTACGGAGGGCCGGGCGAGCAGTACTTC
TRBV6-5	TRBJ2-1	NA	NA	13	CATERQRNNEQFF	TGTGCCACCGAGAGACAGAGGAACAATGAGCAGTTCTTC
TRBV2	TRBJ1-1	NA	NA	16	CASSERVLTPNTEAFF	TGTGCCAGCAGTGAGAGGGTTTTGACCCCGAACACTGAAGCTTTCTTT
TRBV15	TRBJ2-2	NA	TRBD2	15	CATSTSGANTGELFF	TGTGCCACCTCTACTAGCGGGGCGAACACCGGGGAGCTGTTTTTT
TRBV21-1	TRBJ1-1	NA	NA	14	CASILSRGNTEAFF	TGTGCCAGCATCCTCAGCCGGGGGAACACTGAAGCTTTCTTT
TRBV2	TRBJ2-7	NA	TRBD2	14	CASSIAGGPREQYF	TGTGCCAGCAGTATAGCGGGAGGGCCGAGGGAGCAGTACTTC
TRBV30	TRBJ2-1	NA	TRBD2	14	CAWTRGLAGYEQFF	TGTGCCTGGACCCGCGGACTAGCAGGCTATGAGCAGTTCTTC